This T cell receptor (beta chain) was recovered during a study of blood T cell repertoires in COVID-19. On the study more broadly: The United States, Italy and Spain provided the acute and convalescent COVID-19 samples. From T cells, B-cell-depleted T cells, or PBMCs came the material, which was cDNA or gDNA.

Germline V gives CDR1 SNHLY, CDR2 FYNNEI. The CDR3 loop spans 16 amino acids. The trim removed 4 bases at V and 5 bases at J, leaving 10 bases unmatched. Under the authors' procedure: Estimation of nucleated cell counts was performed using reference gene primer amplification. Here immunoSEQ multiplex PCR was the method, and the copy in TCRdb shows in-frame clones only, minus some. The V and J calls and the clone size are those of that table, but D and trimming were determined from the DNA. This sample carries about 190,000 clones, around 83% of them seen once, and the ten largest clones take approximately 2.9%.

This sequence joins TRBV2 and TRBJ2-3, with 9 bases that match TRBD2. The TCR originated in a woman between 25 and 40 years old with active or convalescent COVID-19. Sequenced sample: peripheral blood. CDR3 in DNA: TGTGCCAGCAGTGGTCAGGCGGGGGGGCTGGGAGATACGCAGTATTTT. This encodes CASSGQAGGLGDTQYF.